The clone carrying this T cell receptor (beta chain) came up once. The data are from a study of control samples from healthy donors and cancer patients. Germline assignment: CDR1 MDHEN and CDR2 SYDVKM. V lost 5 bases and J lost 8, with 12 bases in between. The CDR3 is made up of 12 amino acids. Using immunoSEQ multiplex PCR, the repertoire was profiled, and TCRdb retains in-frame clones only, with some absent. The sample lists 110,000 or so clones, 85% to 90% seen once, with 9.5% to 13% in the top ten. The sequencing sample was made of blood. The gene calls are TRBV28 and TRBJ1-2; maybe TRBD1 (5 bases). The TCR was taken from a man between 25 and 39 years old in good health. The DNA for the CDR3 is TGTGCCAGCAGTCCGGGACTTCGCGGCTACACCTTC. It translates to CASSPGLRGYTF.